This T cell receptor (beta chain) was recovered during a study of vaccination and CD4 T cells after COVID-19. V lost 2 bases and J lost 5, with 13 bases in between. The CDR3 is 14 amino acids. The germline CDR1 and CDR2 sequences are MNHNS and SASEGT. Treatment indicated: roughly 11-day PBMC culture with coronavirus spike peptide pools or control peptides (ViraFEST assay). Note on this clonotype: The antigen is undetermined.

Sequencing of cultured CD4+ T cell DNA used the Oncomine TCR Beta short-read assay. TCRdb processed the PCR reads anew with MiXCR; each CDR3 protein has one entry. The data hold about 15,000 distinct CDR3 sequences, with over 50% observed a single time. Sequencing was carried out using CD4+ T cells from blood, cultured in vitro. This receptor was identified in a human donor who had recovered from COVID-19. The chain combines TRBV6-1 with TRBJ2-7; D unresolved. The CDR3 bases are TGTGCCAGCAGTGAACACCCCTTCCTGAACGAGCAGTACTTC. Translation: CASSEHPFLNEQYF.